This T cell receptor (beta chain) was obtained from a study of blood T cell repertoires in COVID-19. Libraries were prepared by immunoSEQ multiplex PCR; TCRdb keeps only in-frame clonotypes and omits some of them. The repertoire holds about 240,000 clones, with approximately 80% as singletons. This CDR3 has 17 residues. Germline V gives CDR1 MDHEN, CDR2 SYDVKM. J lost 7 bases, V lost 6 bases, and 14 bases had no gene match. The material sequenced was peripheral blood. This chain connects TRBV28 to TRBJ1-4; TRBD1 agrees at 10 bases. The TCR originated in a woman of 80 years or more with acute or convalescent COVID-19. CDR3 bases: TGTGCCAGCAGCTACGACAGGGGGCCTACGCGTAGTGAAAAACTGTTTTTT. Its translation is CASSYDRGPTRSEKLFF.